This is a list of T cell receptor beta chains from one sample in a study of T cells after yellow fever vaccination. TCRdb reprocessed the 5' RACE reads via MiXCR and lists one record per CDR3 protein. The sample shows hundreds of thousands of distinct CDR3 sequences, under 7.5% of them seen only once. The source material was PBMCs, sampled 5 days after the yellow fever booster vaccination. These receptor sequences come from a man aged 25 to 40 who received the YFV17D yellow fever vaccine. Both conserved end residues are trimmed from each CDR3.

V gene	CDR3 protein
TRBV25-1	ASSKTPGLAGRITYEQY
TRBV9	ASSVVSSGKNEQF
TRBV20-1	SAPSGGDNYGYT
TRBV12-3/TRBV12-4	ASTGILSYEQY
TRBV14	ASSQPGGSYEQY
TRBV28	ASREQSPLTEAF
TRBV20-1	SAFQPGQGVLY
TRBV6-2/TRBV6-3	ASIIDSGSAEQY
TRBV7-2	ASSLGGTQSYEQY
TRBV27	ASSLRTGLYGYT
TRBV27	ASSPEGLAERTYEQY